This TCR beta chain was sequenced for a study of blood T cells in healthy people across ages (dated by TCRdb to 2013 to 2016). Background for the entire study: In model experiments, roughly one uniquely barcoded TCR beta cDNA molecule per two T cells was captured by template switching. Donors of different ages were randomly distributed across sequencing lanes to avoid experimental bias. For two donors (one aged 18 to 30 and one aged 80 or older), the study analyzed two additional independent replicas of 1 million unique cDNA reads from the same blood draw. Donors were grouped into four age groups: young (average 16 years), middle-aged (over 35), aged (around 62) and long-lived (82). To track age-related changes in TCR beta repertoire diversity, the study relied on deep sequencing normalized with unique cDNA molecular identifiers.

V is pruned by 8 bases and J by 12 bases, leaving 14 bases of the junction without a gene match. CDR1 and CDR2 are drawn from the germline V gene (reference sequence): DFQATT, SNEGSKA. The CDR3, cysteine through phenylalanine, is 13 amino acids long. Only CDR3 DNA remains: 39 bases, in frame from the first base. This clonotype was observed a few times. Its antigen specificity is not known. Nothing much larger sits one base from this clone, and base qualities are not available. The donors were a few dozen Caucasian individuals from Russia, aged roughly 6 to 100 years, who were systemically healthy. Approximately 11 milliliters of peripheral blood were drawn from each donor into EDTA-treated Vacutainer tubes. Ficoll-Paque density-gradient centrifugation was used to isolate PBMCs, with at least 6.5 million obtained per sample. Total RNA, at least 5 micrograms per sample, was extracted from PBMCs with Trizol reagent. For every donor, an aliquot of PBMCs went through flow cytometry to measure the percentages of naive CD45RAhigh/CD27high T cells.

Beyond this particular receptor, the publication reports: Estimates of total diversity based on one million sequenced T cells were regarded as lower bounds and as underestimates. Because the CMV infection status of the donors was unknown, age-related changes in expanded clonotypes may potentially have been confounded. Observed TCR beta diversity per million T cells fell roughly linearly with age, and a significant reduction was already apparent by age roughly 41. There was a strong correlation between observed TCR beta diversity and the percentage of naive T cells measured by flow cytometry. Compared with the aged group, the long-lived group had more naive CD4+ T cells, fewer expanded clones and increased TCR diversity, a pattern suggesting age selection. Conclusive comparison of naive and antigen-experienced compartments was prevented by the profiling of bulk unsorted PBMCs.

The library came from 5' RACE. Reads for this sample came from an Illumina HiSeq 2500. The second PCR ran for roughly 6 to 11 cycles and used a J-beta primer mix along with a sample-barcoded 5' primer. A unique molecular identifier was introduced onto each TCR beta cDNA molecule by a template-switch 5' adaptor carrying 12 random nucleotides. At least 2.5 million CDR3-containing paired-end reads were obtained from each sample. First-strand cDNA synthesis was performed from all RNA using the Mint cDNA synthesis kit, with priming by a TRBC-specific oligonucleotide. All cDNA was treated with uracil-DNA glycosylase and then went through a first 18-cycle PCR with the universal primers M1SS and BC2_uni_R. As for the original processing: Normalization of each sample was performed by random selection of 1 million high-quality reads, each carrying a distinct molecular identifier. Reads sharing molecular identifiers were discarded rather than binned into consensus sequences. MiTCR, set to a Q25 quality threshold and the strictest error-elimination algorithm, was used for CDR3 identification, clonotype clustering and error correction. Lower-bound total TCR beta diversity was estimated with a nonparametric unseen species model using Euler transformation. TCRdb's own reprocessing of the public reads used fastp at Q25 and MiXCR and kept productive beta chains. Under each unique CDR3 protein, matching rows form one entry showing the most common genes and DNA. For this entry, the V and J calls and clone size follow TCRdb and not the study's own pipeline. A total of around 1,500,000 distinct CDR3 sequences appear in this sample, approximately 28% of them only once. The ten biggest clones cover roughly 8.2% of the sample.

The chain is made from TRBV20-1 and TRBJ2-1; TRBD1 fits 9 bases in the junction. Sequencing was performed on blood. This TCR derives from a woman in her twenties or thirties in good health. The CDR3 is CSPRDRDRPRQFF. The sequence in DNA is TGCAGTCCACGGGACAGGGATCGCCCTAGGCAGTTCTTC.